Included here is one T cell receptor beta chain sequence, with context. Its antigen is unknown. V shed 7 bases and J 1 base; nucleotides not matched to a gene: 5. The germline gives CDR1 MNHEY, CDR2 SVGAGI. CDR3 length: 15 amino acids. This entry is derived from a study of cytomegalovirus exposure and HLA in healthy donors. Study background: Unique TCRs from HLA-typed donors, around 79 million of them, were held in an early data release. Study results and caveats: TRBV6-2, TRBV6-3 and some other V segments were excluded as indistinguishable. Later on, analysis showed that most CMV-associated TCR beta chains appeared to be HLA-restricted. Most likely, a cluster of highly shared sequence variants arose as a sequencing artifact.

The PCR employed 60 Vbeta primers together with 13 Jbeta primers. Clones were sequenced by immunoSEQ multiplex PCR, and TCRdb holds only the in-frame ones, with some missing. The sample records about 160,000 clones, around four fifths being singletons. Sequencing was carried out using PBMCs. The source of this sequence is a woman aged 50 to 65 in good health and CMV-seronegative. The gene calls are TRBV6-5 and TRBJ2-1, with TRBD1 identical over 9 bases. The CDR3 coding sequence is TGTGCCAGCAAAATAGGACAGGGGTCCTACAATGAGCAGTTCTTC. It codes for CASKIGQGSYNEQFF.